Below are 25 T cell receptor beta chains sequenced from a single sample in a study of shared T cell receptors in the human thymus (dated by TCRdb to about 2021). Libraries were built with the immunoSEQ multiplex PCR assay. TCRdb took this table from immuneACCESS and kept in-frame rearrangements with V and J called. Such tables lack part of the clones; where checked against another copy, unresolved V genes explain under half of the gap, and the rest is unexplained. This sample holds about 660,000 clones; roughly 90% were observed only once. The ten biggest clones cover 0.008% to 0.011% of the sample. In addition, the sample was reused for a study of human thymus T cells.

Source material: thymocytes. These TCRs come from a boy in the first two years of life with a congenital heart defect. Donor details come from another sample of the same person, matched by shared clones.

The chain employs TRBV30 and TRBJ1-3; D remains unclear. The length of the CDR3 is 14 residues. With 0 bases removed from V and 0 bases from J, the gap between germline ends came to 6 bases. Germline V lookup: CDR1 GTSNPN, CDR2 SVGIG (reference sequence). This CDR3 is CAWSVGSSGNTIYF. The DNA of the CDR3 is TGTGCCTGGAGTGTAGGGAGCTCTGGAAACACCATATATTTT. Variable domain in full (rest from reference TRBV30 and TRBJ1-3): SQTIHQWPATLVQPVGSPLSLECTVEGTSNPNLYWYRQAAGRGLQLLFYSVGIGQISSEVPQNLSASRPQDRQFILSSKKLLLSDSGFYLCAWSVGSSGNTIYFGEGSWLTVV.

This rearrangement joins TRBV5-4 to TRBJ2-1; 9 bases fit TRBD2. Germline lookup yields CDR1 SGHNT and CDR2 YYREEE (reference sequence). V shed 4 bases and J 0 bases; nucleotides not matched to a gene: 5. This CDR3 is built from 16 residues. CDR3: CASSNSGRRSYNEQFF. The DNA for the CDR3 is TGTGCCAGCAGCAACAGCGGGAGGCGCTCCTACAATGAGCAGTTCTTC.

V and J are TRBV2 and TRBJ2-3, with 11 bases matching TRBD2. The ends lost 6 bases at V and 4 bases at J; junction bases unmatched: 3. Germline CDR1 reads SNHLY; CDR2 reads FYNNEI. The CDR3 has 14 residues. CDR3 nucleotide sequence: TGTGCCAGCAGAATAGCGGGAGGGGCAGATACGCAGTATTTT. It codes for CASRIAGGADTQYF.

V usage is TRBV20-1 and J usage is TRBJ2-7; D unresolved. V was cut by 2 bases and J by 12 bases, with 11 bases left in between. CDR1 DFQATT and CDR2 SNEGSKA come from the germline V gene (reference sequence). There are 10 residues in the CDR3. CDR3: CSARIPYGYF. The DNA for the CDR3 is TGCAGTGCTAGAATCCCCTACGGGTACTTC.

The V call is TRBV7-6, the J call TRBJ1-4, with TRBD1 matching over 10 bases. J was trimmed by 6 bases and V by 1 base; bases with no gene match: 5. CDR3 length: 16 residues. Germline loops: CDR1 SGHVS, CDR2 FNYEAQ. CDR3 in amino acids: CASSLVRGTGDEKLFF. As DNA, the CDR3 is TGTGCCAGCAGCTTAGTAAGGGGGACAGGGGATGAAAAACTGTTTTTT.

This chain connects TRBV4-1 to TRBJ2-7; TRBD2 is a possible D gene (6 bases). The V and J ends lost 6 bases and 10 bases respectively, with 13 bases between them. The CDR3 sequence is 11 residues long. Germline V lookup: CDR1 MGHRA, CDR2 YSYEKL. CDR3 DNA: TGCGCCAGCAGGGCTGGGGACTCACAGTACTTC. This gives the protein CASRAGDSQYF.

The gene calls are TRBV6-5 and TRBJ2-7; 9 nucleotides line up with TRBD2. The ends lost 8 bases at V and 4 bases at J; junction bases unmatched: 9. CDR1 MNHEY and CDR2 SVGAGI come from the germline V gene. The CDR3 consists of 14 residues. The CDR3: CASLLAGPSYEQYF. CDR3 bases: TGTGCCAGCCTGCTAGCGGGACCATCGTACGAGCAGTACTTC.

The sample holds a few counts of this clone. The chain couples TRBV12-5 to TRBJ2-7; 11 bases fit TRBD2. There are 16 residues in the CDR3. With V trimmed by 1 base and J by 2 bases, 4 bases remained unmatched. Germline V gene data show CDR1 as LGHNT and CDR2 as FRNRAP. The CDR3 here is CASGLDQLAGAYEQYF. The CDR3 coding sequence is TGTGCTAGTGGTTTGGACCAACTAGCGGGAGCCTACGAGCAGTACTTC.

The J gene is TRBJ2-3, the V gene TRBV5-1; TRBD2 is a possible D gene (5 bases). The CDR3 is 16 residues long. Germline loops: CDR1 SGHRS, CDR2 YFSETQ. With 4 bases removed from V and 0 bases from J, the gap between germline ends came to 15 bases. The DNA of the CDR3 is TGCGCCAGCAGCCGCGGAGCGGCCCTAAGCACAGATACGCAGTATTTT. Protein sequence: CASSRGAALSTDTQYF. Full variable domain (missing parts from reference TRBV5-1 and TRBJ2-3): KAGVTQTPRYLIKTRGQQVTLSCSPISGHRSVSWYQQTPGQGLQFLFEYFSETQRNKGNFPGRFSGRQFSNSRSEMNVSTLELGDSALYLCASSRGAALSTDTQYFGPGTRLTVL.

The chain uses TRBV5-4 and TRBJ1-2; 9 bases are a match to TRBD1. Trimming took 4 bases from V and 3 from J; bases not matched to a gene: 10. The CDR3 is made up of 16 amino acids. Germline loops: CDR1 SGHNT, CDR2 YYREEE (reference sequence). Here the CDR3 DNA reads TGTGCCAGCAGCAATCCGACAGGGGGGGTCGACTATGGCTACACCTTC. Amino acid sequence: CASSNPTGGVDYGYTF. The whole variable domain, filled in from reference TRBV5-4 and TRBJ1-2, reads ETGVTQSPTHLIKTRGQQVTLRCSSQSGHNTVSWYQQALGQGPQFIFQYYREEENGRGNFPPRFSGLQFPNYSSELNVNALELDDSALYLCASSNPTGGVDYGYTFGSGTRLTVV.

This sequence joins TRBV18 and TRBJ2-3; D unresolved. Trimming took 3 bases from V and 5 from J, leaving 9 bases between them. The CDR3 consists of 13 residues. In germline, CDR1 is KGHSH, CDR2 LQKENI. The DNA of the CDR3 is TGTGCCAGCTCACCCTTCGGTGGAGATACGCAGTATTTT. Residues: CASSPFGGDTQYF.

The chain joins TRBV4-3 to TRBJ1-2; 7 bases match TRBD1. Germline-derived CDR1 and CDR2 are LGHNA and YSLEER. Losses at the gene ends were 1 base for V and 1 base for J; bases not matched to a gene: 9. This CDR3 has 17 amino acids. This CDR3 is CASSQGYTGQFNYGYTF. CDR3 sequence (DNA): TGCGCCAGCAGCCAAGGGTACACGGGACAGTTTAACTATGGCTACACCTTC.

The V gene is TRBV11-2, the J gene TRBJ2-5; 11 nucleotides agree with TRBD2. The CDR3 sequence is 17 residues long. V gave up 4 bases and J gave up 1 base; unmatched junction bases: 8. The germline CDR1 and CDR2 sequences are SGHAT and FQNNGV. CDR3 amino acids: CASSWTTLAGGQETQYF. The CDR3 DNA reads TGTGCCAGCAGCTGGACGACGCTAGCGGGAGGCCAAGAGACCCAGTACTTC.

The table lists this clone with a few counts. The J gene is TRBJ1-1, the V gene TRBV4-3, with D possibly TRBD1 on 5 matching bases. The CDR3 is 14 residues long. V was pared by 3 bases and J by 1 base, with 9 bases between. Germline CDR1 LGHNA, CDR2 YSLEER. The CDR3 DNA reads as TGCGCCAGCAGCCACGGGAGGGGGAACACTGAAGCTTTCTTT. Translating gives CASSHGRGNTEAFF.

This chain uses TRBV7-9 with TRBJ2-7; no firm D call. The V end was cut by 2 bases, the J end by 2 bases, with 4 bases between. Germline V gives CDR1 SEHNR, CDR2 FQNEAQ (reference sequence). The CDR3 totals 12 residues. The chain's CDR3 is CASSLKPYEQYF. CDR3 in DNA: TGTGCCAGCAGCTTAAAGCCCTACGAGCAGTACTTC.

V and J are TRBV12-5 and TRBJ2-1; tentative D call: TRBD1 (6 bases). This CDR3 comprises 16 residues. The V end lost 0 bases, the J end lost 0 bases, and 9 bases lay between the germline ends. Germline V gene data show CDR1 as LGHNT and CDR2 as FRNRAP. As DNA, the CDR3 is TGTGCTAGTGGTTTGGTACTGACAGGCTCCTACAATGAGCAGTTCTTC. Its protein is CASGLVLTGSYNEQFF.

This chain connects TRBV7-6 to TRBJ2-5; 7 bases map to TRBD2. The CDR3 contains 15 residues. The germline V gene encodes CDR1 SGHVS and CDR2 FNYEAQ. V lost 1 base and J lost 1; bases outside the gene matches: 3. The CDR3 protein is CASSLVPGGQETQYF. The CDR3 DNA sequence: TGTGCCAGCAGCTTAGTTCCGGGAGGCCAAGAGACCCAGTACTTC.

The CDR3 nucleotides are TGTGCCAGCAGTGAAGCCCCCGGCCGGACAGGTCCCTACAATGAGCAGTTCTTC. The encoded protein is CASSEAPGRTGPYNEQFF. The chain employs TRBV2 and TRBJ2-1; 7 positions match TRBD1. The CDR3 runs 18 residues. The V gene end was trimmed by 0 bases and the J gene end by 2 bases; junction bases not matched to a gene: 10. From germline, CDR1 is SNHLY and CDR2 FYNNEI.

The chain is built from TRBV4-3 and TRBJ2-5; TRBD1 agrees at 7 bases. Germline lookup yields CDR1 LGHNA and CDR2 YSLEER. J gave up 2 bases and V 0 bases, and 6 bases lay outside the gene matches. The CDR3 sequence is 16 residues long. The CDR3 loop is CASSQDRQGVQETQYF. CDR3 sequence (DNA): TGCGCCAGCAGCCAAGATCGACAGGGAGTACAAGAGACCCAGTACTTC.

The chain carries TRBV12-1 and TRBJ2-7; TRBD1, the table's D call, was not compared with the DNA. TRBV12-1 is annotated as a pseudogene. The CDR3 has 12 amino acids. The DNA for the CDR3 is TGTGCCAGCCTCACCGGGACATCTGGGCTACACTTC. This sequence encodes CASLTGTSGLHF.

The chain has TRBV10-1 and TRBJ2-7; maybe TRBD1 (5 bases). The germline CDR1 and CDR2 sequences are WNHNN and SYGVQD (reference sequence). V was shortened by 9 bases and J by 2 bases, with 14 bases between the two germline ends. The CDR3 consists of 13 residues. The CDR3 reads CARGGAGPYEQYF. CDR3 DNA: TGCGCCAGAGGTGGGGCAGGGCCCTACGAGCAGTACTTC.

The chain links TRBV12-5 to TRBJ2-7; TRBD2 agrees at 13 bases. Germline values: CDR1 LGHNT, CDR2 FRNRAP. The CDR3 has 18 residues. The junction had 15 bases not matched to a gene; V was cut back by 5 bases and J by 5 bases. This chain's CDR3 is CASGRDTGLAGESNEQYF. The CDR3 DNA reads TGTGCTAGTGGTAGAGACACAGGACTAGCGGGAGAGAGCAACGAGCAGTACTTC. Drawing the rest from reference TRBV12-5 and TRBJ2-7, the complete variable domain is DARVTQTPRHKVTEMGQEVTMRCQPILGHNTVFWYRQTMMQGLELLAYFRNRAPLDDSGMPKDRFSAEMPDATLATLKIQPSEPRDSAVYFCASGRDTGLAGESNEQYFGPGTRLTVT.

The rearrangement uses TRBV6-6 and TRBJ2-7, with 8 bases lining up with TRBD1. V lost 5 bases and J lost 7; bases outside the gene matches: 7. Germline loops: CDR1 MNHNY, CDR2 SVGAGI (reference sequence). The CDR3 totals 13 residues. In DNA form, the CDR3 reads TGTGCCAGCAGTGACCCCCGGGACAGGGAGCAGTACTTC. Translation: CASSDPRDREQYF.

The chain recombines TRBV7-2 with TRBJ2-2, with 11 nucleotides matching TRBD2. V trimming: 6 bases; J trimming: 4 bases; junction bases outside the gene matches: 7. The V gene's germline CDR1 is SGHTA and CDR2 FQGNSA. This CDR3 has 16 amino acids. The CDR3 sequence is CASSSGTSGPTGELFF. The CDR3 nucleotides read TGTGCCAGCAGTTCGGGGACTAGCGGCCCCACCGGGGAGCTGTTTTTT.

This chain uses TRBV7-3 with TRBJ2-3; TRBD2 aligns across 9 bases. The CDR3 length is 16 residues. V lost 4 bases, J lost 3 bases, and 8 bases stayed unmatched. The germline CDR1 and CDR2 sequences are SGHTA and FQGTGA. The CDR3 is CASSSSSGVGTDTQYF. CDR3 sequence (DNA): TGTGCCAGCAGCTCCTCTAGCGGGGTTGGAACAGATACGCAGTATTTT.